This is a list of T cell receptor beta chains from one sample in a study of blood T cell repertoires in COVID-19. Profiling relied on immunoSEQ multiplex PCR, and the TCRdb table lists in-frame clones only, not all of them. This sample carries 100,000 to 150,000 clones, under 80% of them seen once, and the ten largest clones take 2% to 3%. The sequenced material came from peripheral blood. The source of these receptors is a man aged 45-60 years with acute or convalescent COVID-19. The CDR3 runs from the conserved cysteine through the conserved F or W. Each record gives: CDR3 protein, CDR3 DNA, J gene, V gene, clone size, D gene. D genes are given only for firm matches. A clone size is listed for some rows: how often the clone was seen (once, few, many), or a class if it is expanded.

cdr3_aa: CASSSWTGRNEQFF
cdr3_nt: TGTGCCAGCAGTTCCTGGACAGGGAGAAATGAGCAGTTCTTC
j_call: TRBJ2-1
v_call: TRBV28
clone_size: once
d_call: TRBD1

cdr3_aa: CASSILGGRSTDTQYF
cdr3_nt: TGTGCCAGTAGTATCCTCGGGGGGAGAAGCACAGATACGCAGTATTTT
j_call: TRBJ2-3
v_call: TRBV19
clone_size: -
d_call: TRBD2

cdr3_aa: CASRTVRDQPQHF
cdr3_nt: TGTGCCAGTAGAACAGTCAGGGATCAGCCCCAGCATTTT
j_call: TRBJ1-5
v_call: TRBV19
clone_size: -
d_call: -

cdr3_aa: CASSQDFEEENYEQYF
cdr3_nt: TGCGCCAGCAGCCAAGATTTTGAGGAGGAGAACTACGAGCAGTACTTC
j_call: TRBJ2-7
v_call: TRBV4-1
clone_size: medium-sized
d_call: -

cdr3_aa: CASSLDGQRKTQYF
cdr3_nt: TGTGCCAGCAGCTTAGACGGACAGAGGAAGACCCAGTACTTC
j_call: TRBJ2-5
v_call: TRBV11-2
clone_size: -
d_call: -

cdr3_aa: CASSYGEGLYNEQFF
cdr3_nt: TGTGCCAGCAGCTACGGGGAGGGCCTCTACAATGAGCAGTTCTTC
j_call: TRBJ2-1
v_call: TRBV7-3
clone_size: -
d_call: TRBD2

cdr3_aa: CASSEGLADSYEQYF
cdr3_nt: TGTGCCAGCAGTGAAGGGCTAGCGGACTCCTACGAGCAGTACTTC
j_call: TRBJ2-7
v_call: TRBV2
clone_size: -
d_call: TRBD2

cdr3_aa: CASTYLAGGTDTQYF
cdr3_nt: TGTGCCAGCACCTACCTAGCGGGGGGCACAGATACGCAGTATTTT
j_call: TRBJ2-3
v_call: TRBV2
clone_size: -
d_call: TRBD2

cdr3_aa: CASSRRGGGTGELFF
cdr3_nt: TGTGCCAGCAGCCGACGGGGGGGTGGCACCGGGGAGCTGTTTTTT
j_call: TRBJ2-2
v_call: TRBV7-8
clone_size: -
d_call: TRBD2

cdr3_aa: CASSRRGPYEQYF
cdr3_nt: TGTGCCAGCAGCCGCAGGGGACCCTACGAGCAGTACTTC
j_call: TRBJ2-7
v_call: TRBV3-1/TRBV3-2
clone_size: -
d_call: -

cdr3_aa: CASTAGTGYQPQHF
cdr3_nt: TGTGCCAGCACCGCCGGGACAGGGTATCAGCCCCAGCATTTT
j_call: TRBJ1-5
v_call: TRBV28
clone_size: few
d_call: TRBD1

cdr3_aa: CATSDARRKAAYNSPLHF
cdr3_nt: TGTGCCACCAGTGATGCCCGGAGGAAAGCAGCCTATAATTCACCCCTCCACTTT
j_call: TRBJ1-6
v_call: TRBV24-1
clone_size: -
d_call: -

cdr3_aa: CASSYRTGGKYTEAFF
cdr3_nt: TGTGCCAGCAGTTACCGGACAGGGGGAAAATACACTGAAGCTTTCTTT
j_call: TRBJ1-1
v_call: TRBV6-5
clone_size: -
d_call: TRBD1

cdr3_aa: CASGLVLRGPYNEQFF
cdr3_nt: TGTGCTAGTGGTTTGGTGCTCAGGGGCCCCTACAATGAGCAGTTCTTC
j_call: TRBJ2-1
v_call: TRBV12-5
clone_size: -
d_call: -

cdr3_aa: CASSQEGTGTGYTF
cdr3_nt: TGCGCCAGCAGCCAAGAGGGGACAGGCACTGGCTACACCTTC
j_call: TRBJ1-2
v_call: TRBV4-1
clone_size: -
d_call: TRBD1

cdr3_aa: CASSTGNYNEQFF
cdr3_nt: TGCGCCAGCAGTACAGGGAACTACAATGAGCAGTTCTTC
j_call: TRBJ2-1
v_call: TRBV10-1
clone_size: -
d_call: -

cdr3_aa: CASSFFGQGDSDGYTF
cdr3_nt: TGTGCCAGCAGCTTTTTCGGACAGGGGGATAGTGATGGCTACACCTTC
j_call: TRBJ1-2
v_call: TRBV7-8
clone_size: -
d_call: TRBD1

cdr3_aa: CASSEWPGSVSNYGYTF
cdr3_nt: TGTGCCAGCAGTGAATGGCCAGGGTCGGTGTCGAACTATGGCTACACCTTC
j_call: TRBJ1-2
v_call: TRBV2
clone_size: -
d_call: -

cdr3_aa: CASSITGGSETQYF
cdr3_nt: TGTGCCAGCAGCATCACAGGGGGCTCGGAGACCCAGTACTTC
j_call: TRBJ2-5
v_call: TRBV9
clone_size: once
d_call: TRBD1

cdr3_aa: CASSPQGASNEKLFF
cdr3_nt: TGTGCCAGCAGCCCCCAGGGGGCCTCTAATGAAAAACTGTTTTTT
j_call: TRBJ1-4
v_call: TRBV11-2
clone_size: once
d_call: TRBD1

cdr3_aa: CASSRLPLMTSTDTQYF
cdr3_nt: TGTGCCAGCAGCCGACTCCCCCTTATGACTAGCACAGATACGCAGTATTTT
j_call: TRBJ2-3
v_call: TRBV3-1/TRBV3-2
clone_size: -
d_call: -

cdr3_aa: CASRMGGAGGVTNEQFF
cdr3_nt: TGTGCCAGCAGGATGGGGGGAGCGGGAGGGGTTACCAATGAGCAGTTCTTC
j_call: TRBJ2-1
v_call: TRBV27
clone_size: -
d_call: TRBD2

cdr3_aa: CASSQYRRDFYGYTF
cdr3_nt: TGTGCCAGCAGCCAATACAGGCGCGACTTCTATGGCTACACCTTC
j_call: TRBJ1-2
v_call: TRBV16
clone_size: -
d_call: -

cdr3_aa: CASSSRQGGHEQYF
cdr3_nt: TGTGCCAGCAGTAGCCGACAGGGAGGACACGAGCAGTACTTC
j_call: TRBJ2-7
v_call: TRBV6-6
clone_size: -
d_call: -